The sequence of this TCR beta chain was determined in a study of T cell repertoires in cytomegalovirus infection (dated by TCRdb to about 2019). About the full investigation: The HLA type of each donor mattered for the analysis, because public TCR beta signatures pointed to carriage of CMV infection along with the matching HLA type.

This clonotype was seen more than once but under ten times. The antigen it recognizes is unknown. The input lacks base qualities; no much larger clone sits a single base away. From the cysteine through the phenylalanine, the CDR3 covers 15 amino acids. The only DNA kept is the CDR3, 45 bases in frame from the first base. V loses 7 bases at its end and J loses 6 bases; junction bases beyond the gene matches: 9. CDR1 and CDR2, per the germline V gene, are MNHNS and SASEGT. The paper as a whole reports these results and caveats: Cumulative frequency of public TCR beta family members discriminated carriers of CMV infection plus the relevant HLA type in this cohort and an independent roughly 350-donor cohort. The ex vivo response was dominated by HLA-C-restricted CMV-specific TCR beta clonotypes, and the single most frequent clonotype in two of eight donors was supplied by these HLA-C-restricted clonotypes.

Sequencing used an Illumina HiSeq 1500. Starting from the raw public reads, TCRdb applied fastp trimming at Q25, assembled clones with MiXCR and retained in-frame beta chains. Rows are combined by CDR3 protein, so each entry shows the most common genes and DNA. The sample data list approximately 400,000 distinct CDR3 sequences, and roughly 31% of these were observed just once. The ten biggest clones cover roughly an eighth of the sample. This TCR was sampled from a human donor in good health (CMV status not recorded). Some clones in this sample may be carry-over from other donors' samples. Sequenced: PBMCs. The sequence links TRBV6-1 to TRBJ2-2, with 9 middle bases fitting TRBD1. The CDR3 loop reads CASKIRDRVAGELFF. The DNA sequence is as follows: TGTGCCAGCAAGATTCGGGACAGGGTGGCCGGGGAGCTGTTTTTT.